The 9 T cell receptor beta chains listed next were all sequenced from one sample in a study of T cell responses to AZD1222 COVID-19 vaccine. Some clones are missing from TCRdb's copy, which holds only in-frame ones; the method was immunoSEQ multiplex PCR. The table lists some 80,000 clones, about 91% of them singletons. The sequenced sample was peripheral blood, obtained 28 days after the second dose of the MenACWY control vaccine. The origin of the receptors is an adult who received the MenACWY meningococcal vaccine as a control.

A note on this clone: This sample includes further DNA sequences coding for the same CDR3. The J gene is TRBJ1-1, the V gene TRBV29-1; D uncertain. The CDR3 is 12 amino acids. The germline V gene has CDR1 SQVTM and CDR2 ANQGSEA. V lost 4 bases and J 2 bases, leaving 8 bases between the germline ends. The CDR3 DNA is TGCAGCGTTGCTCCAGGTAACACTGAAGCTTTCTTT. This sequence encodes CSVAPGNTEAFF.

This clone has only one observation. The V and J genes are TRBV7-9 and TRBJ1-6; D is undetermined. The CDR3 extends over 15 amino acids. Trimming pared 1 base from V and 9 bases from J, leaving 13 bases between. Germline V gene sequence: CDR1 SEHNR, CDR2 FQNEAQ (reference sequence). The CDR3 protein is CASSLDRVQLSPLHF. DNA of the CDR3: TGTGCCAGCAGCTTAGATAGGGTGCAACTTTCACCCCTCCACTTT.

The rearrangement uses TRBV10-3 and TRBJ2-1, with 12 bases matching TRBD2. Trimming took 6 bases from V and 7 from J; bases not matched to a gene: 4. In germline, CDR1 is ENHRY, CDR2 SYGVKD. CDR3 length: 14 residues. The DNA for the CDR3 is TGTGCCATCAGACCGGGACTAGCGGGTAATGAGCAGTTCTTC. Its protein is CAIRPGLAGNEQFF.

The chain employs TRBV6-5 and TRBJ1-3, with TRBD1 identical over 8 bases. Germline lookup yields CDR1 MNHEY and CDR2 SVGAGI. The V gene end was trimmed by 6 bases and the J gene end by 2 bases; junction bases not matched to a gene: 6. The CDR3 is 15 residues long. DNA for the CDR3: TGTGCCAGCAGACCCCAGGGGGCTGCTGGAAACACCATATATTTT. Amino acid sequence: CASRPQGAAGNTIYF.

This clone was counted between two and nine times. This rearrangement joins TRBV12-3 or TRBV12-4 to TRBJ1-4; TRBD1 might be the D (5 bases). Deletions cut 7 bases from V and 7 bases from J, with 13 bases between. The length of the CDR3 is 13 residues. In nucleotides, the CDR3 is TGTGCCAGCACTCGGCAGGGTAGTGAAAAACTGTTTTTT. This codes for CASTRQGSEKLFF.

The genes are TRBV5-1 and TRBJ2-7, with D perhaps TRBD1 (6 bases). Deletions cut 4 bases from V and 0 bases from J, with 11 bases between. The CDR3 covers 14 residues. Per germline, CDR1 SGHRS and CDR2 YFSETQ. The CDR3 nucleotides are TGCGCCAGCAGCCCGGGGACAAGCTCCTACGAGCAGTACTTC. Amino acid sequence: CASSPGTSSYEQYF.

The rearrangement uses TRBV7-2 and TRBJ2-5; TRBD1 matches 9 bases. The CDR3 is 15 amino acids. In germline, CDR1 is SGHTA, CDR2 FQGNSA. Trimming cost V 5 bases and J 1 base; bases outside gene matches: 5. The CDR3 region is CASSVDRGTQETQYF. The CDR3 nucleotides read TGTGCCAGCAGCGTGGACAGGGGAACCCAAGAGACCCAGTACTTC.

The chain recombines TRBV7-9 with TRBJ1-1; 8 bases agree with TRBD1. This CDR3 comprises 14 residues. Germline V gene data show CDR1 as SEHNR and CDR2 as FQNEAQ (reference sequence). V shed 4 bases and J 2 bases; nucleotides not matched to a gene: 3. The CDR3 is CASSSTGENTEAFF. Here the CDR3 DNA reads TGTGCCAGCAGCTCGACAGGGGAAAACACTGAAGCTTTCTTT.

The chain has TRBV30 and TRBJ1-5, with TRBD1 matching over 8 bases. From germline, CDR1 is GTSNPN and CDR2 SVGIG (reference sequence). The length of the CDR3 is 14 residues. V dropped 3 bases and J dropped 5; count of bases not matched to a gene: 6. This CDR3 reads CAWRGAGGHQPQHF. The CDR3 DNA is TGTGCCTGGAGGGGGGCAGGGGGCCATCAGCCCCAGCATTTT. Full variable domain (remainder filled in from reference TRBV30 and TRBJ1-5): SQTIHQWPATLVQPVGSPLSLECTVEGTSNPNLYWYRQAAGRGLQLLFYSVGIGQISSEVPQNLSASRPQDRQFILSSKKLLLSDSGFYLCAWRGAGGHQPQHFGDGTRLSIL.